The T cell receptor beta chain described here comes from a study of vaccination effects on CD4 cells after COVID-19. Study information: Two-dose BNT162b2 or mRNA-1273 vaccination was given to participants.

There are 16 residues in the CDR3. The V end lost 4 bases, the J end lost 2 bases, and 18 bases lay between the germline ends. Germline V gives CDR1 SGHKS, CDR2 YYEKEE (reference sequence). Findings of the study overall: At late timepoints after vaccination, vaccine- and infection-induced clones shrank markedly.

Using immunoSEQ multiplex PCR, the repertoire was profiled, and TCRdb retains in-frame clones only, with some absent. The table includes approximately 44,000 clones, around 77% detected once. On this clone itself: Its antigen is unknown.

Under the ViraFEST assay, PBMC were stimulated with viral peptide pools so that antigen-specific CD4+ T cells expanded. Sequencing was performed afterwards. CD4+ T cells were isolated after less than 12 days of culture. Previously uninfected by SARS-CoV-2, the vaccine recipients also showed negative nucleocapsid antibodies. Around 2.2 million PBMC were seeded per well and grown in the presence of about 10 IU/ml IL-2 and 10 ug/ml peptides. Half of the medium was exchanged for IL-2 medium on both days 3 and 7. Material: CD4+ T cells from PBMCs cultured with HCoV-NL63 spike peptides, obtained before COVID-19 vaccination. The receptor comes from a human donor who received a COVID-19 vaccine. The chain combines TRBV5-5 with TRBJ1-2, with D maybe TRBD1 (5 bases). The CDR3 sequence is CASSPAMGTLNYGYTF. The CDR3 DNA follows: TGTGCCAGCAGCCCGGCGATGGGGACTTTAAACTATGGCTACACCTTC.